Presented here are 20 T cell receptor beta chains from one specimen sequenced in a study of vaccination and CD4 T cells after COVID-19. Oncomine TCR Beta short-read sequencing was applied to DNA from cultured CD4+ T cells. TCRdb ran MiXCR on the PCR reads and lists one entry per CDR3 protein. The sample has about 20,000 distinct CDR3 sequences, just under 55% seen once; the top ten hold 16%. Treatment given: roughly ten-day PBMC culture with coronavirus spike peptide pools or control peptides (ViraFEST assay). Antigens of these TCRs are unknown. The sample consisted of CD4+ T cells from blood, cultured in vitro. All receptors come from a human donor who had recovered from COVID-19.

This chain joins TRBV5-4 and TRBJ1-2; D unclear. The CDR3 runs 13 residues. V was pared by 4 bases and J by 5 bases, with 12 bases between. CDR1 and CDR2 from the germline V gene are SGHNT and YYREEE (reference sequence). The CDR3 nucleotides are TGTGCCAGCAGCCCTCGGAACGAATATGGCTACACCTTC. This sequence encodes CASSPRNEYGYTF.

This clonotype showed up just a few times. The CDR3 region has the DNA TGCAGTGCTCGGACAGGGGGCGAAGGTCAGCCCCAGCATTTT. Residues: CSARTGGEGQPQHF. The V gene is TRBV20-1, the J gene TRBJ1-5, with 11 bases lining up with TRBD1. CDR1 is DFQATT and CDR2 is SNEGSKA in the germline V gene (reference sequence). V shed 5 bases, J shed 6 bases, and the junction held 6 bases outside the gene matches. The CDR3 spans 14 residues.

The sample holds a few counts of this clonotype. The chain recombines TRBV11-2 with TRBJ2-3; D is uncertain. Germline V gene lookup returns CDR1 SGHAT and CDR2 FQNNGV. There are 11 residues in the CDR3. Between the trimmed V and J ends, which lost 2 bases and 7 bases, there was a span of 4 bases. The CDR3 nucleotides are TGTGCCAGCAGCTTAATCCATACGCAGTATTTT. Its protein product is CASSLIHTQYF.

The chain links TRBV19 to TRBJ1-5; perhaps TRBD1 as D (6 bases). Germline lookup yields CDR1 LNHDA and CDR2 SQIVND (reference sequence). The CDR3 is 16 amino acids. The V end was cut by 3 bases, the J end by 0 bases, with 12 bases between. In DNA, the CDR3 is TGTGCCAGTAGTATTGTGGGGGGCAATAGCAATCAGCCCCAGCATTTT. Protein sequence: CASSIVGGNSNQPQHF.

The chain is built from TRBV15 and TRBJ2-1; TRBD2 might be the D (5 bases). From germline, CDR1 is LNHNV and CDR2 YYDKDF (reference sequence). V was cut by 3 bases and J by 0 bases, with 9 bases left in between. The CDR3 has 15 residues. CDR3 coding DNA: TGTGCCACCAGCAGGCCTGACTACTCCTACAATGAGCAGTTCTTC. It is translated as CATSRPDYSYNEQFF.

Written as DNA, the CDR3 is TGTGCCAGCACCATACAACCAGGGGGGCGTGGGAAAAATGGCTACACCTTC. This codes for CASTIQPGGRGKNGYTF. The V call is TRBV28, the J call TRBJ1-2; 7 bases agree with TRBD1. There are 17 residues in the CDR3. From germline, CDR1 is MDHEN and CDR2 SYDVKM. Trimming took 7 bases from V and 6 from J; bases not matched to a gene: 20.

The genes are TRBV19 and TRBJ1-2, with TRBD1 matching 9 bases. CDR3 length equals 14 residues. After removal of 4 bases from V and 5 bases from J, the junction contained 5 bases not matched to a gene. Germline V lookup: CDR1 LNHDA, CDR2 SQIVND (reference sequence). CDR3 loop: CASSKGQGRYGYTF. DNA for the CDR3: TGTGCCAGTAGTAAAGGACAGGGGAGATATGGCTACACCTTC.

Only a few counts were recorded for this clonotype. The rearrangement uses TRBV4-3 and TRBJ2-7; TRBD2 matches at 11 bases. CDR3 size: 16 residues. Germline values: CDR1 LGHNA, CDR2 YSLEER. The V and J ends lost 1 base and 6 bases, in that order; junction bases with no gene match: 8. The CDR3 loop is CASSQAVTSGTPEQYF. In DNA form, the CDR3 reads TGCGCCAGCAGCCAAGCCGTGACTAGCGGGACTCCCGAGCAGTACTTC.

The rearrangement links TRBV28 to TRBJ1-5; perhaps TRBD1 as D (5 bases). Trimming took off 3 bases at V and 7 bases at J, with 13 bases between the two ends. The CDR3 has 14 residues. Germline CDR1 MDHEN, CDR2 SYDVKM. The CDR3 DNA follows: TGTGCCAGCAGTTTTCGGGGGGTAGGGCAGCCCCAGCATTTT. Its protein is CASSFRGVGQPQHF.

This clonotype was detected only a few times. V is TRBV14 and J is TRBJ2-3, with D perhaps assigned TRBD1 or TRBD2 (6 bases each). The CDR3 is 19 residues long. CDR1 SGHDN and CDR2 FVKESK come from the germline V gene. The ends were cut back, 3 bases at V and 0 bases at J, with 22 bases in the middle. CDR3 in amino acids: CASSQGLEGVRLSTDTQYF. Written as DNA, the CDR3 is TGTGCCAGCAGCCAGGGGTTGGAGGGGGTCCGACTTAGCACAGATACGCAGTATTTT.

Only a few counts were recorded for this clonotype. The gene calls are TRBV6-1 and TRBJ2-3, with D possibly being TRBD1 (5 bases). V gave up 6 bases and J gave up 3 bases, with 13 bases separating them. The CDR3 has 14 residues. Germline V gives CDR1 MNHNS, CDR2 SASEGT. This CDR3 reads CASRDTVWTDTQYF. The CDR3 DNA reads TGTGCCAGCAGGGACACAGTATGGACAGATACGCAGTATTTT.

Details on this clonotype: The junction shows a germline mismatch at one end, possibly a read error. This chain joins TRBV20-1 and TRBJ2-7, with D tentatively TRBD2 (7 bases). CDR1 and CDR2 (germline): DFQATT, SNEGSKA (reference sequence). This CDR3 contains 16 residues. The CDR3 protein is CSARPLTGGRPYAQYF. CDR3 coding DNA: TGCAGTGCTAGACCTTTAACGGGGGGCAGACCCTACGCGCAGTACTTC.

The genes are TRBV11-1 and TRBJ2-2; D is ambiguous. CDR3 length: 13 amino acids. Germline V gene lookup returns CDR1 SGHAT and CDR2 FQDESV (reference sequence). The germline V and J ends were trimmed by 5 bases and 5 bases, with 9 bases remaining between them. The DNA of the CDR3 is TGTGCCAGCAGCCCTCAGGCAACCGGGGAGCTGTTTTTT. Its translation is CASSPQATGELFF.

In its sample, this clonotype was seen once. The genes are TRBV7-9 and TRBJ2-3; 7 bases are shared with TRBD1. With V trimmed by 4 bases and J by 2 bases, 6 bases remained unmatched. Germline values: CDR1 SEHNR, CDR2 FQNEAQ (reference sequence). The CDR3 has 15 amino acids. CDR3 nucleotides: TGTGCCAGCAGCTCGGGACAGTCATACACAGATACGCAGTATTTT. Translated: CASSSGQSYTDTQYF.

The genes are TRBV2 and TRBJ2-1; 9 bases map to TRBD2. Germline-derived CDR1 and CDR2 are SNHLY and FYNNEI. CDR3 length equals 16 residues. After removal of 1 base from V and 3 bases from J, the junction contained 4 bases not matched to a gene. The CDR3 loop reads CASSEDASGDYNEQFF. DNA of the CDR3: TGTGCCAGCAGTGAAGATGCTAGCGGGGACTACAATGAGCAGTTCTTC.

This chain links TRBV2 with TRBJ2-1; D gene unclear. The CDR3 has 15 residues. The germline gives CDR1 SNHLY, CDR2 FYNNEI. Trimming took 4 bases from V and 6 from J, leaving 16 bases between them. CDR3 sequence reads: CASSAGSGVSNEQFF. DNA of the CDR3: TGTGCCAGCAGTGCTGGTAGTGGTGTTAGCAATGAGCAGTTCTTC.

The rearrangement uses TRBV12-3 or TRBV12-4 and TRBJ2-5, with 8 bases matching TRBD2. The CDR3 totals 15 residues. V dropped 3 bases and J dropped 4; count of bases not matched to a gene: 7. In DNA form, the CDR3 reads TGTGCCAGCAGTTTCACCGGGGGGGTGAGAGAGACCCAGTACTTC. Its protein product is CASSFTGGVRETQYF.

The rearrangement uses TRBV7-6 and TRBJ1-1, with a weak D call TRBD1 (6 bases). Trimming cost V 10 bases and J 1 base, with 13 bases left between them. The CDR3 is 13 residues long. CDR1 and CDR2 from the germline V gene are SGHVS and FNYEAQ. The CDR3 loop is CAIARGANTEAFF. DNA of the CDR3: TGTGCCATTGCGAGGGGGGCGAACACTGAAGCTTTCTTT.

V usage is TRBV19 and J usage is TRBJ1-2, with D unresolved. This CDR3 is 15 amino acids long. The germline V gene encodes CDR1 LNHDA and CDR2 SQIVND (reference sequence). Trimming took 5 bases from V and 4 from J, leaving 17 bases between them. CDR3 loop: CASSLGRPRLYGYTF. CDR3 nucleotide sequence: TGTGCCAGTAGTTTGGGTCGCCCCCGGCTCTATGGCTACACCTTC.

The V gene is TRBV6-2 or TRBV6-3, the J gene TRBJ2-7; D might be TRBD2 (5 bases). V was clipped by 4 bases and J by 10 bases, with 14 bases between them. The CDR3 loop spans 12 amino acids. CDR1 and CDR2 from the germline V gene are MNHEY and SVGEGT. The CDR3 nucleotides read TGTGCCAGCAGTTCGAGGACTGGGGAACAGTACTTC. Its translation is CASSSRTGEQYF.